The 7 T cell receptor beta chains reported below all come from one sample, sequenced in a study of regulatory T cells in long-lasting Graves disease. Construction of TCR beta libraries relied on iRepertoire HTBI primers and on Arm-PCR targeting CDR3 regions. TCRdb processed the multiplex PCR reads anew with MiXCR; each CDR3 protein has one entry. Of roughly 500,000 distinct CDR3 sequences listed, less than 15% are singletons. Time point indicated: newly diagnosed GD, antithyroid drugs for less than 3 months. The TCR library used RNA extracted from PBMCs. This sample also belongs to another study, concerning T cells in Graves' hyperthyroidism and ophthalmopathy.

The sample was peripheral blood mononuclear cells (PBMCs), taken at new diagnosis, from a patient treated with antithyroid drugs. These TCRs come from a woman aged 50 to 65 with Graves disease.

The V call is TRBV13, the J call TRBJ2-5, with 13 bases lining up with TRBD2. The germline V gene has CDR1 PRHDT and CDR2 FYEKMQ (reference sequence). J was trimmed by 5 bases and V by 4 bases; bases with no gene match: 10. The CDR3 length is 17 residues. DNA for the CDR3: TGTGCCAGCAGCTACAGGACTAGCGGGAGATCTGGGGAGACCCAGTACTTC. It translates to CASSYRTSGRSGETQYF.

V usage is TRBV19 and J usage is TRBJ2-1, with D perhaps given as TRBD1 or TRBD2 (5 bases each). The ends were cut back, 8 bases at V and 3 bases at J, with 17 bases in the middle. Germline V gene data show CDR1 as LNHDA and CDR2 as SQIVND (reference sequence). This CDR3 spans 15 amino acids. The DNA of the CDR3 is TGTGCCAGTGTTCCGAGGGGCGCCTACTACAATGAGCAGTTCTTC. It encodes CASVPRGAYYNEQFF.

In its sample, this clonotype was seen a few times. The chain uses TRBV4-1 and TRBJ2-3; 8 bases align to TRBD1. This CDR3 has 17 amino acids. Germline V gives CDR1 MGHRA, CDR2 YSYEKL. J was trimmed by 1 base and V by 1 base; bases with no gene match: 7. CDR3 residues: CASSQGGQVGGTDTQYF. The CDR3 DNA reads as TGCGCCAGCAGCCAAGGGGGACAGGTGGGAGGCACAGATACGCAGTATTTT.

The chain has TRBV19 and TRBJ2-3; TRBD1 matches 10 bases. There are 17 residues in the CDR3. V shed 4 bases and J 1 base; nucleotides not matched to a gene: 8. Germline V CDR1 and CDR2: LNHDA, SQIVND (reference sequence). In nucleotides, the CDR3 is TGTGCCAGTAGTACCGCGATCGGGACAGGGGGCACAGATACGCAGTATTTT. As protein: CASSTAIGTGGTDTQYF.

This clonotype was seen ten or more times. V and J are TRBV12-3 or TRBV12-4 and TRBJ2-4; no clear D. The length of the CDR3 is 15 residues. V lost 3 bases, J lost 0 bases, and 9 bases lay in between. The CDR3 is CASSFGRLAKNIQYF. The CDR3 DNA sequence: TGTGCCAGCAGTTTCGGACGGCTAGCCAAAAACATTCAGTACTTC.

This clonotype was counted many times. This chain uses TRBV7-3 with TRBJ2-2; the match to TRBD1 covers 8 bases. The CDR3 totals 16 residues. Germline trimming cut 4 bases from V and 2 bases from J; bases unmatched to any gene: 6. From germline, CDR1 is SGHTA and CDR2 FQGTGA. The CDR3 DNA sequence: TGTGCCAGCAGCTACCCGGGACAGGACAACACCGGGGAGCTGTTTTTT. Its translation: CASSYPGQDNTGELFF.

The chain carries TRBV7-9 and TRBJ2-3; D possibly corresponds to TRBD1 (5 bases). CDR3 length: 15 residues. V lost 1 base and J lost 6, with 14 bases in between. The germline gives CDR1 SEHNR, CDR2 FQNEAQ (reference sequence). CDR3 residues: CASSLGAGLRDTQYF. DNA for the CDR3: TGTGCCAGCAGCTTAGGGGCAGGGCTTCGGGATACGCAGTATTTT.